This is a list of T cell receptor beta chains from one sample in a study of blood T cells in healthy people across ages. TCRdb re-called the 5' RACE reads with MiXCR, one entry per CDR3 protein. The sample has about 970,000 distinct CDR3 sequences; roughly 51% are singletons. Sequences were obtained from blood. These TCRs come from a woman aged 55-70 years in good health. The CDR3 runs from the conserved cysteine through the conserved F or W. A D gene is named only where the DNA matches it firmly. Clone size, where shown, is once, few, many, or a class for clones that have expanded.

TRBJ1-1	NA	TRBV6-1	NA	13	TGTGCCAGCAGTGAACTCGCCTACACTGAAGCTTTCTTT	CASSELAYTEAFF
TRBJ2-7	NA	TRBV6-4	NA	13	TGTGCCAGGCTTTCAGAGGCAAAGGACGAGCAGTACTTC	CARLSEAKDEQYF
TRBJ2-5	NA	TRBV3-1	NA	15	TGCGCCAGCAGCCAAGCCCCCGGGAGCGGAGAGACCCAGTACTTC	CASSQAPGSGETQYF
TRBJ2-7	TRBD2	TRBV7-2	few	15	TGTGCCAGCAGCTTAGGAGGGCGGGAGGGAGCCGAGCAGTACTTC	CASSLGGREGAEQYF
TRBJ2-7	NA	TRBV5-4	NA	23	TGTGCCAGCAGCTTGTTCACTTGGCATTTCACGGCGCATGCATCCCAATTAGCCTACGAGCAGTACTTC	CASSLFTWHFTAHASQLAYEQYF
TRBJ2-7	TRBD1	TRBV28	once	13	TGTGCCAGCAGACGACAGGGGGCGGGCGAGCAGTACTTC	CASRRQGAGEQYF
TRBJ2-7	NA	TRBV10-3	NA	14	TGTGCCATCAGACCGTCCACTAACTACAATGAGCAGTACTTC	CAIRPSTNYNEQYF
TRBJ2-1	NA	TRBV6-5	NA	14	TGTGCCACGCTTCCGGACTACGCGACGGGTGAGCAGTTCTTC	CATLPDYATGEQFF
TRBJ2-7	NA	TRBV20-1	NA	13	TGCAGTGCTAGAAAGGTCGGGGCCTACGAGCAGTACTTC	CSARKVGAYEQYF
TRBJ1-5	NA	TRBV4-1	once	15	TGCGCCAGCAGTTACAACAGAGATAGCAATCAGCCCCAGCATTTT	CASSYNRDSNQPQHF
TRBJ2-6	TRBD1	TRBV4-1	few	18	TGCGCCAGCAGCCAAAGACAACAGGGGGCGTCTGGGGCCAACGTCCTGACTTTC	CASSQRQQGASGANVLTF
TRBJ2-7	TRBD2	TRBV28	NA	14	TGTGCCAGCAGCCCAGCGGGGTTGGCCTACGAGCAGTACTTC	CASSPAGLAYEQYF
TRBJ2-7	NA	TRBV6-6	NA	12	TGTGCCAGCAGTTTCGCCCTAGGCGAGCAGTACTTC	CASSFALGEQYF
TRBJ2-3	NA	TRBV7-2	few	16	TGTGCCAGCAGCTTAGCTGGGACTTTTATCACAGATACGCAGTATTTT	CASSLAGTFITDTQYF
TRBJ1-5	NA	TRBV7-2	many	15	TGTGCCAGCAGCTTAGGGGGGGCAAGCAATCAGCCCCAGCATTTT	CASSLGGASNQPQHF
TRBJ1-2	NA	TRBV4-3	few	15	TGCGCCAGCAGCCAAGGCCCCGGGGGAGCCGATGGCTACACCTTC	CASSQGPGGADGYTF
TRBJ2-1	TRBD1	TRBV27	NA	16	TGTGCCAGCAGAGTTGGCCCTTACAGGGGGCGAGGTGAGCAGTTCTTC	CASRVGPYRGRGEQFF
TRBJ1-2	NA	TRBV20-1	NA	13	TGCAGCGACGCCCCGAGGAAAAACTATGGCTACACCTTC	CSDAPRKNYGYTF
TRBJ1-2	TRBD1	TRBV27	NA	17	TGTGCCAGCAGTTTATTGGGAACAGGGGGCGCGGACTATGGCTACACCTTC	CASSLLGTGGADYGYTF
TRBJ2-1	NA	TRBV21-1	NA	19	TGTGCCAGCAGCAAAGCGCTTTGGCTAGCGGGTAGCTCCTACAATGAGCAGTTCTTC	CASSKALWLAGSSYNEQFF
TRBJ1-4	TRBD1	TRBV4-1	NA	16	TGCGCCAGCAGCCAGATAACCAGGGGGCTGGATGAAAAACTGTTTTTT	CASSQITRGLDEKLFF
TRBJ2-2	NA	TRBV7-9	few	16	TGTGCCAGCAGCTTTGTCCCAGGGAGAGGTACCGGGGAGCTGTTTTTT	CASSFVPGRGTGELFF
TRBJ2-3	NA	TRBV11-2	NA	14	TGTGCCAGCAGCTTAGATCGGGGAGTAGATACGCAGTATTTT	CASSLDRGVDTQYF
TRBJ2-3	NA	TRBV12-3/TRBV12-4	NA	14	TGTGCCAGCAGTTTACCAACTACGTTAGATACGCAGTATTTT	CASSLPTTLDTQYF
TRBJ2-1	NA	TRBV7-9	NA	15	TGTGCCAGCAGCTTGGTCCTAGATTTCAGGAATGAGCAGTTCTTC	CASSLVLDFRNEQFF
TRBJ2-1	NA	TRBV24-1	once	15	TGTGCCACCAGTGATTTGCGGGTAGAAGGCGATGAGCAGTTCTTC	CATSDLRVEGDEQFF
TRBJ2-7	TRBD2	TRBV12-3/TRBV12-4	NA	16	TGTGCCAGCACCCCATCCGGGACTAGCGACTCCTACGAGCAGTACTTC	CASTPSGTSDSYEQYF
TRBJ1-2	NA	TRBV11-1	NA	13	TGTGCCAGCAGCGCCACTCCAAACTATGGCTACACCTTC	CASSATPNYGYTF
TRBJ2-7	NA	TRBV20-1	NA	14	TGCAGTGCTAGGCTCCCAATGGCAGCCTACGAGCAGTACTTC	CSARLPMAAYEQYF
TRBJ2-7	NA	TRBV12-3/TRBV12-4	NA	12	TGTGCCAGCAGTTTAAGGGGCACCGAGCAGTACTTC	CASSLRGTEQYF
TRBJ2-7	NA	TRBV6-2/TRBV6-3	NA	13	TGTGCCAGCGCTCGGACGGCATACTACGAGCAGTACTTC	CASARTAYYEQYF
TRBJ1-2	NA	TRBV9	many	16	TGTGCCAGCAGCATCAACCGGGACGGGTCTAACTATGGCTACACCTTC	CASSINRDGSNYGYTF
TRBJ1-2	NA	TRBV20-1	few	11	TGCAGTGCTCTCAGGGGATATGGCTACACCTTC	CSALRGYGYTF
TRBJ2-7	TRBD2	TRBV20-1	NA	15	TGCAGTGCCACCCGAGCGGGGGGACCATCCTGCGAGCAGTACTTC	CSATRAGGPSCEQYF
TRBJ2-3	TRBD2	TRBV24-1	NA	17	TGTGCCACCAGTGATTTGACTAGCGGGAGGTTCTCAGATACGCAGTATTTT	CATSDLTSGRFSDTQYF
TRBJ1-2	NA	TRBV30	NA	12	TGTGCCTGGAGGGCCTCCTTCTATGGCTACACCTTC	CAWRASFYGYTF
TRBJ2-6	NA	TRBV20-1	NA	18	TGCAGTGCCCATCGCTTCGGGACTCTAAGCCCTGGGGCCAACGTCCTGACTTTC	CSAHRFGTLSPGANVLTF
TRBJ2-1	NA	TRBV20-1	few	13	TGCAGTGCTGTTGGGCTACCGGGCAATGAGCAGTTCTTC	CSAVGLPGNEQFF
TRBJ1-5	NA	TRBV29-1	NA	13	TGCAGCGTTCAGGGAGGGTTCAATCAGCCCCAGCATTTT	CSVQGGFNQPQHF
TRBJ2-3	NA	TRBV11-2	few	12	TGTGCCAGCAGCTTGGACAGCAATACGCAGTATTTT	CASSLDSNTQYF
TRBJ2-7	TRBD1	TRBV12-3/TRBV12-4	few	14	TGTGCCAGCACCCCGGCGGACAGGGCCTACGAGCAGTACTTC	CASTPADRAYEQYF
TRBJ2-3	TRBD1	TRBV11-2	NA	15	TGTGCCAGCAGCTCCTTACAGGGGGCGTCAGATACGCAGTATTTT	CASSSLQGASDTQYF
TRBJ2-5	NA	TRBV5-1	few	13	TGTGCCAGCAGTTTATGGGGGAGTGAGACCCAGTACTTC	CASSLWGSETQYF
TRBJ2-5	NA	TRBV30	many	14	TGTGCCTGGAGTAACGGACAGGGAGGGGAGACCCAGTACTTC	CAWSNGQGGETQYF
TRBJ2-3	NA	TRBV15	NA	16	TGTGCCACCAGCAGAGATCGGCAGATTAGTACGGATACGCAGTATTTT	CATSRDRQISTDTQYF
TRBJ2-5	TRBD2	TRBV7-9	few	15	TGTGCCAGCAGTTGGAGGACTAGCGGGAGAGAGACCCAGTACTTC	CASSWRTSGRETQYF
TRBJ2-7	TRBD1	TRBV5-1	few	19	TGCGCCAGCAGCTTGAACTCAGGGGGTTCGGACCCCACCCTATACGAGCAGTACTTC	CASSLNSGGSDPTLYEQYF
TRBJ1-4	NA	TRBV2	NA	13	TGTGCCAGCAGTGAAGTAAAGGGGGGAAAACTGTTTTTT	CASSEVKGGKLFF
TRBJ2-3	TRBD2	TRBV12-3/TRBV12-4	NA	15	TGTGCCAGCACCCCTTTAGCGGGAGCGGTGGATACGCAGTATTTT	CASTPLAGAVDTQYF
TRBJ2-7	NA	TRBV28	many	12	TGTGCCAGCAGGTCAACCTCCTACGAGCAGTACTTC	CASRSTSYEQYF
TRBJ2-6	NA	TRBV7-2	few	17	TGTGCCAGCAGCTTAGGCGGGCACCGCTCTGGGGCCAACGTCCTGACTTTC	CASSLGGHRSGANVLTF